The source of this T cell receptor (beta chain) is a study of blood T cell repertoires in COVID-19 (dated by TCRdb to 2020 to 2021). Describing the broader study: The collaborator samples originated in the United States, Italy and Spain and spanned the acute and convalescent phases of COVID-19. The prospective study material was composed of cDNA or gDNA derived from T cells, B-cell-depleted T cells, or PBMCs. Deeply sampled blood TCRbeta repertoires from subjects exposed to, actively infected with, or recovered from COVID-19 were included in the dataset. The repertoires were made available in a free public database intended to serve as a resource for research on the immune response to SARS-CoV-2. Samples came from the ongoing ImmuneRACE study (first 160 participants) plus 1,254 subjects from 6 global collaborators. A de-identified subject ID, COVID-19 status, age in years and sex were almost always included in the sample metadata. Where available, HLA class I and class II types were obtained from metadata supplied by the sample provider rather than from assay-based typing. General findings and caveats noted by the study authors: The amount of clinical and demographic metadata varied by source and participant and was provided uncurated.

A single count supports this clone. Its antigen is not yet known. Base qualities are not recorded, but no much larger clone differs from it by a single base. Participants in the prospective study were aged roughly 18 to 90 years, lived in under 30 United States geographic areas, and enrolled through a virtual design. To assign participants to cohorts, the prospective study relied on clinical history that participants themselves reported in a screening survey and a study questionnaire. Exposed participants had been in contact, within 2 weeks of entering the study, with a person who had a PCR-confirmed or clinician-diagnosed case of COVID-19. In the prospective study, mobile phlebotomists collected whole blood, serum and a nasopharyngeal or oropharyngeal swab from each participant. Over an approximately 2-month period, participants in the prospective study had the option of providing additional blood draws and questionnaires. Before DNA extraction, blood samples from the prospective study were shipped at room temperature or frozen.

CDR1 and CDR2 are read off the germline V gene (reference sequence) as LNHNV and YYDKDF. The CDR3 holds 16 amino acids from the cysteine to the phenylalanine. The retained sequence is limited to the CDR3, 48 bases, with the frame set at the first base. The junction shows trimming of 3 bases on V and 4 bases on J, and the gene matches do not reach 10 bases of it. TCRbeta CDR3 regions were amplified from genomic DNA by means of the immunoSEQ Assay, a bias-controlled multiplex PCR. Per the source publication's procedure: The number of nucleated cells in each sample was estimated from the amplification of reference gene primers within the assay. To quantify the absolute abundance of each unique TCRbeta CDR3 rearrangement, sequence reads were collapsed and filtered. Productive Simpson clonality was computed per sample as the square root of Simpson's diversity index over productive rearrangements. TCRdb obtained this table from immuneACCESS and retained in-frame rearrangements with V and J assigned. These tables miss some clones; where compared with another copy, unresolved V genes account for less than half of the shortfall, and the remainder is unexplained. That table gives V, J and clone size, and the DNA gave D and trimming. The sample table holds approximately 400,000 clones, of which 80% to 95% were seen once. The ten biggest clones cover about 0.78% of the sample.

This receptor was obtained from a woman in her forties who had been exposed to COVID-19. Sequencing used PBMCs or T cells enriched from blood (not recorded which). Recombination linked TRBV15 to TRBJ2-3; TRBD2 matches 7 bases in the middle. The CDR3 is CATSRGQWTSPDTQYF. The DNA reads TGTGCCACCAGCAGGGGGCAATGGACTAGTCCAGATACGCAGTATTTT.